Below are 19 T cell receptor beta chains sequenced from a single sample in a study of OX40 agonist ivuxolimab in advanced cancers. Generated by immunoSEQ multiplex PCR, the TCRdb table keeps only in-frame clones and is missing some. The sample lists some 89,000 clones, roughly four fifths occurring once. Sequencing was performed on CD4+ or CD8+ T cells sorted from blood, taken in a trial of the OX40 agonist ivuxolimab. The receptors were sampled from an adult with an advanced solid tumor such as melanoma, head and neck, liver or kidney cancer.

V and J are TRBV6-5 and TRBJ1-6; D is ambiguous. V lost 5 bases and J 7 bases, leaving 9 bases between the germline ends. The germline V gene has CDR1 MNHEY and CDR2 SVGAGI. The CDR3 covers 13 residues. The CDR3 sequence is CASSRVPNSPLHF. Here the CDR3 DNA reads TGTGCCAGCAGTCGGGTCCCAAATTCACCCCTCCACTTT.

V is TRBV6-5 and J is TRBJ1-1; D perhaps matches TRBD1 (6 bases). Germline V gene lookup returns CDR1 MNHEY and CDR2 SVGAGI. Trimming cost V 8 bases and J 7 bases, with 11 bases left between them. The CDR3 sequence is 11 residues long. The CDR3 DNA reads TGTGCCAGCCACAGGGTCGGTGAAGCTTTCTTT. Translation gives CASHRVGEAFF.

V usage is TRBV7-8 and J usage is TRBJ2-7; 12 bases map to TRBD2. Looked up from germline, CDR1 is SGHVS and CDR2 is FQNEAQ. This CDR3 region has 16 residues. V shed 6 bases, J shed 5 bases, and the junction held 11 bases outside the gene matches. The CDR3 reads CASSSRTSGAVHEQYF. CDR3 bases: TGTGCCAGCAGTTCCAGGACTAGCGGGGCGGTCCACGAGCAGTACTTC.

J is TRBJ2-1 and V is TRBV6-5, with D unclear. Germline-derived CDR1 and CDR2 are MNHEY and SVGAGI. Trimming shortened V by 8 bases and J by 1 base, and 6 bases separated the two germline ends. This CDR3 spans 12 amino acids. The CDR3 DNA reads TGTGCCAGCCGCCGGTCCTACAATGAGCAGTTCTTC. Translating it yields CASRRSYNEQFF.

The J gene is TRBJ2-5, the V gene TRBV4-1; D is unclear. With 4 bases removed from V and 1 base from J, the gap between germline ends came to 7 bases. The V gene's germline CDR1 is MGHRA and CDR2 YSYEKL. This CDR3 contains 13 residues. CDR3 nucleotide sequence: TGCGCCAGCAGCCCAGTGAGCCAAGAGACCCAGTACTTC. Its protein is CASSPVSQETQYF.

CDR3 loop: CASLFVRDSLYTDTQYF. The CDR3 nucleotides read TGTGCTAGTTTATTCGTCCGGGACTCCCTTTACACAGATACGCAGTATTTT. J is TRBJ2-3 and V is TRBV12-5; D is perhaps TRBD2 (6 bases). This CDR3 comprises 17 residues. Germline lookup yields CDR1 LGHNT and CDR2 FRNRAP. The V and J ends lost 8 bases and 2 bases respectively, with 23 bases between them.

CDR3: CASSERTRWADEQFF. The CDR3 nucleotides read TGTGCCAGCAGTGAGCGGACACGGTGGGCCGATGAGCAGTTCTTC. The rearrangement uses TRBV2 and TRBJ2-1, with D perhaps TRBD1 (5 bases). V shed 3 bases and J shed 8 bases, with 17 bases lying between them. This CDR3 comprises 15 residues. In germline, CDR1 is SNHLY, CDR2 FYNNEI.

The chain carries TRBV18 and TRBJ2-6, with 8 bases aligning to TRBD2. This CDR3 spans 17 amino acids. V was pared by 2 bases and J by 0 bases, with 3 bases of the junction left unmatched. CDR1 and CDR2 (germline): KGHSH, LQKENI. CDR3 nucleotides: TGTGCCAGCTCACCAAGACGGGGGGGCTCTGGGGCCAACGTCCTGACTTTC. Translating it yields CASSPRRGGSGANVLTF.

The CDR3: CASSLVAGGWETQYF. CDR3 DNA: TGTGCCAGCAGCTTAGTGGCAGGGGGATGGGAGACCCAGTACTTC. The chain combines TRBV7-2 with TRBJ2-5, with 7 bases matching TRBD1. Germline V gene data show CDR1 as SGHTA and CDR2 as FQGNSA. Losses at the gene ends were 1 base for V and 5 bases for J; bases not matched to a gene: 7. The CDR3 length is 15 residues.

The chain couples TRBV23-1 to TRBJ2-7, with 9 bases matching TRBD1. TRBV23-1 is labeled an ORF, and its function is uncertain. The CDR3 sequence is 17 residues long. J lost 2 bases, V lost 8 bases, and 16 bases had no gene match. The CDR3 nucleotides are TGCGCCAGCCTTCTTGGTCGAGGACAGGGGTCGACCTACGAGCAGTACTTC. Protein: CASLLGRGQGSTYEQYF.

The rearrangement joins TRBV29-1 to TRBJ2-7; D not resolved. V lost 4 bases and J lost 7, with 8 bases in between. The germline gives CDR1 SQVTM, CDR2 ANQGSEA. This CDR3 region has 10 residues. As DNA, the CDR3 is TGCAGCGTTGCGGTGGAGGAGCAGTACTTC. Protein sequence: CSVAVEEQYF.

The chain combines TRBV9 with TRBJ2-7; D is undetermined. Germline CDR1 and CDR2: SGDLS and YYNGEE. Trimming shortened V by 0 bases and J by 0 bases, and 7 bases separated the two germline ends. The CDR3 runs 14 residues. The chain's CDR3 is CASSVEAASYEQYF. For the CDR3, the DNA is TGTGCCAGCAGCGTAGAGGCAGCCTCCTACGAGCAGTACTTC.

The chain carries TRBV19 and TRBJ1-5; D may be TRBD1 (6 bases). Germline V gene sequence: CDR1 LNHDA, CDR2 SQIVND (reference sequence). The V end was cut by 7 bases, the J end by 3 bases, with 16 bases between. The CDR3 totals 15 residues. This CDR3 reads CASKAGGLNNQPQHF. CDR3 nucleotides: TGTGCCAGTAAGGCGGGGGGGCTTAACAATCAGCCCCAGCATTTT.

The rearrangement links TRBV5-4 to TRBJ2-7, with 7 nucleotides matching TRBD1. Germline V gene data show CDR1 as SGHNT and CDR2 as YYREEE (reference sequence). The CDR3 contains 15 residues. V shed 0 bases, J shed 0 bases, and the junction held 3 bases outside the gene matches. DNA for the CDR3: TGTGCCAGCAGCTTGGGGGGACAGAGCTCCTACGAGCAGTACTTC. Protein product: CASSLGGQSSYEQYF.

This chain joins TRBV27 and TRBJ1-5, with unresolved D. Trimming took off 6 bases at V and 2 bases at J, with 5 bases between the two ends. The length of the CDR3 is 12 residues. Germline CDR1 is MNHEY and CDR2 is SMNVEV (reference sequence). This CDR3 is CASRVGNQPQHF. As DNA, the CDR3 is TGTGCCAGCAGGGTGGGCAATCAGCCCCAGCATTTT.

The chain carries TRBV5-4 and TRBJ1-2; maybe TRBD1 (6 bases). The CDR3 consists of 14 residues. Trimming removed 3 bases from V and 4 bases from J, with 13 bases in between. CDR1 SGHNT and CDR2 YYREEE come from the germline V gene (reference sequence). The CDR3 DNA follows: TGTGCCAGCAGCTCGCCCCTACAGGGCTATGGCTACACCTTC. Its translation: CASSSPLQGYGYTF.

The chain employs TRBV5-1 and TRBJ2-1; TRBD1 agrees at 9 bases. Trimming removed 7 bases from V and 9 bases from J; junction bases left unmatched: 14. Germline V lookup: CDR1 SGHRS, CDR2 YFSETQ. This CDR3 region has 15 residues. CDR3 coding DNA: TGCGCCAGCGGAGAACAGGGGGCGGGTTCAGGTGAGCAGTTCTTC. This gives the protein CASGEQGAGSGEQFF.

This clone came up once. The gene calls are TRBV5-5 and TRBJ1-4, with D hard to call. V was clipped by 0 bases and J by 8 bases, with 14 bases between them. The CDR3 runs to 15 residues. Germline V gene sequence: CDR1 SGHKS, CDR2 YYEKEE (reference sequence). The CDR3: CASSLEGGQEEKLFF. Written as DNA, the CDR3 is TGTGCCAGCAGCTTGGAAGGAGGGCAGGAGGAAAAACTGTTTTTT.

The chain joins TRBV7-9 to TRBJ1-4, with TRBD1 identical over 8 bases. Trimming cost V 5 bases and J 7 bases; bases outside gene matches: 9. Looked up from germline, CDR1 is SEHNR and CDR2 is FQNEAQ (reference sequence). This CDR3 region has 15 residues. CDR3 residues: CASSPWTGSGEKLFF. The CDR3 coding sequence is TGTGCCAGCAGCCCTTGGACAGGGTCGGGTGAAAAACTGTTTTTT.